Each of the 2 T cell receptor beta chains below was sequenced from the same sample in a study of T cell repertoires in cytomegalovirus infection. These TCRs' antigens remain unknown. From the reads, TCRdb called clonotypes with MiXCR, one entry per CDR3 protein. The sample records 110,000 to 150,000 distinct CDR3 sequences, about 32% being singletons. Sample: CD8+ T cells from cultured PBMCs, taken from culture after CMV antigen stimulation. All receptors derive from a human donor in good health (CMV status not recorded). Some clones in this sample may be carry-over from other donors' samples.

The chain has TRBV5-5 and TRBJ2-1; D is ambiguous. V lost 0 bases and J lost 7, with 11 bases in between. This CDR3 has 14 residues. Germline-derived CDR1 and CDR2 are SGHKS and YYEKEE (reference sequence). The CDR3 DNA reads TGTGCCAGCAGCTTGGCCGTTCTAGAGAATGAGCAGTTCTTC. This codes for CASSLAVLENEQFF.

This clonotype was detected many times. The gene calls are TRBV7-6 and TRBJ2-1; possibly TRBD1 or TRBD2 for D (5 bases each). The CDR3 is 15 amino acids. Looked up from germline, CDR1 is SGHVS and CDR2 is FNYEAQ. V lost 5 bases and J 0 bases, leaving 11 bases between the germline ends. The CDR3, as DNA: TGTGCCAGCAGCCCCAGTGGGGGCTCCTACAATGAGCAGTTCTTC. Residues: CASSPSGGSYNEQFF.